The clone carrying this T cell receptor beta chain was detected a few times. Its antigen is unidentified. Between the trimmed V and J ends, which lost 4 bases and 3 bases, there was a span of 15 bases. The CDR3 totals 15 residues. The germline V gene has CDR1 SNHLY and CDR2 FYNNEI. TCRdb's copy holds only in-frame clones and misses some; the assay was immunoSEQ multiplex PCR. Among 16,000 or so clones listed, roughly 73% were seen once. This specimen belongs to a study of tumor-infiltrating lymphocytes in localized non-small cell lung cancer. Study-wide findings and caveats: No link was found between tumor T-cell fraction and recurrence-free survival. Only some patients had TCR sequencing, depending on available tissue. T-cell fraction did not differ between immunotypes IM1 and IM2.

This chain links TRBV2 with TRBJ1-1; D ambiguous. The sequence derives from a human donor with non-small cell lung cancer. The specimen sequenced was lung tumor tissue. The CDR3 protein is CASSVLPGFHTEAFF. DNA for the CDR3: TGTGCCAGCAGTGTTCTTCCGGGTTTTCACACTGAAGCTTTCTTT.